This record covers a single T cell receptor (beta chain). The sample belongs to a study of blood T cell repertoires in COVID-19. Study background: The United States, Italy and Spain provided the acute and convalescent COVID-19 samples.

The ends were cut back, 7 bases at V and 8 bases at J, with 12 bases in the middle. The germline V gene has CDR1 MNHEY and CDR2 SVGAGI. The CDR3 contains 13 residues. Some clones are missing from TCRdb's copy, which holds only in-frame ones; the method was immunoSEQ multiplex PCR. The repertoire holds 75,000 to 100,000 clones, with 82% as singletons. The specimen sequenced was peripheral blood. The chain couples TRBV6-5 to TRBJ1-6, with a weak D call TRBD1 (5 bases). The receptor was isolated from a human donor in a cohort sampled during active COVID-19. Here the CDR3 reads CASTRGGDSPLHF. In nucleotides, the CDR3 is TGTGCCAGCACCCGAGGAGGGGATTCACCCCTCCACTTT.